The 32 T cell receptor beta chains below were found in one sample sequenced in a study of CD4+ T cells in melanoma (dated by TCRdb to between 2021 and 2024). Library preparation employed the immunoSEQ multiplex PCR assay. The source is immuneACCESS, and TCRdb retained only in-frame sequences with V and J called. Part of the clones is not carried over; for the studies checked, unresolved V genes explain less than half of this, and the remainder is unexplained. Counted in this sample were tens of thousands of clones; approximately 70% of them appeared once. Approximately 4.6% of the sample rests with the top ten. Specimen: tumor tissue. These receptors were obtained from a human donor with melanoma.

Here the CDR3 DNA reads TGTGCCAGCAGCCCCCGGACAGAATTGAACACTGAAGCTTTCTTT. It yields the protein CASSPRTELNTEAFF. This sequence joins TRBV7-9 and TRBJ1-1, with D maybe TRBD1 (6 bases). The CDR3 runs to 15 residues. V lost 5 bases and J 0 bases, leaving 13 bases between the germline ends. Germline V gives CDR1 SEHNR, CDR2 FQNEAQ (reference sequence).

This clone was detected a few times. Since a much larger clone is just one base distant, this may be a read error. The rearrangement uses TRBV7-6 and TRBJ2-1; tentative D call: TRBD1 (5 bases). The V end lost 5 bases, the J end lost 6 bases, and 8 bases lay between the germline ends. This CDR3 is built from 12 residues. Germline assignment: CDR1 SGHVS and CDR2 FNYEAQ. The CDR3 DNA sequence: TGTGCCAGCAGCCCAGGGTTCAATGAGCAGTTCTTC. Encoded protein: CASSPGFNEQFF.

This clone is categorized as medium-sized. This chain joins TRBV30 and TRBJ1-6; no clear D. This CDR3 has 15 amino acids. Trimming took 0 bases from V and 1 from J, leaving 7 bases between them. Germline lookup yields CDR1 GTSNPN and CDR2 SVGIG (reference sequence). The CDR3 loop is CAWSVGMSYNSPLHF. The DNA for the CDR3 is TGTGCCTGGAGTGTGGGGATGTCCTATAATTCACCCCTCCACTTT.

In nucleotides, the CDR3 is TGTGCCAGCAGCTTGAGCGGGGTCAGCTCCTACGAGCAGTACTTC. This gives the protein CASSLSGVSSYEQYF. V gene TRBV7-9 combines with J gene TRBJ2-7, with 7 positions matching TRBD2. The length of the CDR3 is 15 residues. Germline V CDR1 and CDR2: SEHNR, FQNEAQ (reference sequence). The trim removed 3 bases at V and 0 bases at J, leaving 5 bases unmatched.

Only one count was recorded for this clone. This chain joins TRBV11-2 and TRBJ1-4; 10 positions agree with TRBD1. Germline trimming cut 1 base from V and 5 bases from J; bases unmatched to any gene: 1. The CDR3 covers 15 residues. In germline, CDR1 is SGHAT, CDR2 FQNNGV. This chain's CDR3 is CASSLGQGANEKLFF. CDR3 in DNA: TGTGCCAGCAGCTTAGGACAGGGGGCGAATGAAAAACTGTTTTTT.

V usage is TRBV10-3 and J usage is TRBJ2-2; 11 positions agree with TRBD1. The CDR3 is 16 residues long. With V trimmed by 5 bases and J by 7 bases, 9 bases remained unmatched. Germline loops: CDR1 ENHRY, CDR2 SYGVKD. This CDR3 is CAISTPSGQGVGELFF. CDR3 DNA: TGTGCCATCAGTACCCCCTCGGGACAGGGGGTCGGGGAGCTGTTTTTT.

This clone was observed many times. The chain is built from TRBV2 and TRBJ2-1, with 14 bases that match TRBD2. This CDR3 comprises 16 residues. In germline, CDR1 is SNHLY, CDR2 FYNNEI. The trim removed 6 bases at V and 9 bases at J, leaving 10 bases unmatched. Here the CDR3 reads CASSWTSGGTGGEQFF. The DNA for the CDR3 is TGTGCCAGCAGCTGGACTAGCGGGGGGACCGGCGGTGAGCAGTTCTTC.

This rearrangement joins TRBV9 to TRBJ1-2; 8 bases fit TRBD1. The CDR3 consists of 15 residues. Germline-derived CDR1 and CDR2 are SGDLS and YYNGEE. V dropped 0 bases and J dropped 6; count of bases not matched to a gene: 7. The CDR3 nucleotides are TGTGCCAGCAGCGTAGGAAGGGACAGGACGGATGGCTACACCTTC. Protein product: CASSVGRDRTDGYTF.

The genes are TRBV25-1 and TRBJ2-1; no definite D call. CDR1 is MGHDK and CDR2 is SYGVNS in the germline V gene. V was trimmed by 1 base and J by 3 bases, leaving 10 bases between them. The CDR3 sequence is 15 residues long. The chain's CDR3 is CASSEFSVFYNEQFF. In DNA, the CDR3 is TGTGCCAGCAGTGAATTTTCCGTATTCTACAATGAGCAGTTCTTC.

This chain uses TRBV5-1 with TRBJ1-1; D is unresolved. The CDR3 is made up of 13 amino acids. V lost 4 bases to trimming and J lost 0 bases, with 7 bases between them. Per the germline V gene, CDR1 is SGHRS and CDR2 is YFSETQ. This CDR3 is CASSLHMNTEAFF. The CDR3 nucleotides are TGCGCCAGCAGCCTTCACATGAACACTGAAGCTTTCTTT.

This sequence joins TRBV9 and TRBJ2-3; no reliable D call. In germline, CDR1 is SGDLS, CDR2 YYNGEE. This CDR3 is 15 amino acids long. The V end lost 4 bases, the J end lost 2 bases, and 14 bases lay between the germline ends. CDR3 DNA sequence: TGTGCCAGCAGCCGTCAGGAGAGGCCCACAGATACGCAGTATTTT. This translates into CASSRQERPTDTQYF.

The CDR3 region has the DNA TGTGCCAGCAGAACCCCATACGGATATGGCTACACCTTC. Translation gives CASRTPYGYGYTF. The chain is built from TRBV27 and TRBJ1-2; D gene ambiguous. V lost 6 bases, J lost 5 bases, and 13 bases lay in between. Per the germline V gene, CDR1 is MNHEY and CDR2 is SMNVEV (reference sequence). The CDR3 loop spans 13 amino acids.

The chain links TRBV9 to TRBJ1-1, with unresolved D. V gave up 0 bases and J gave up 0 bases, with 9 bases separating them. Germline CDR1 SGDLS, CDR2 YYNGEE. The CDR3 has 15 amino acids. CDR3 DNA sequence: TGTGCCAGCAGCGTAGACCCAGGACTGAACACTGAAGCTTTCTTT. Translated: CASSVDPGLNTEAFF.

J is TRBJ2-3 and V is TRBV5-4, with 14 bases fitting TRBD2. After removal of 4 bases from V and 0 bases from J, the junction contained 10 bases not matched to a gene. This CDR3 has 19 amino acids. Germline-derived CDR1 and CDR2 are SGHNT and YYREEE (reference sequence). DNA of the CDR3: TGTGCCAGCAGCGACGGACTAGCGGGGGGTGTTACTAGCACAGATACGCAGTATTTT. This translates into CASSDGLAGGVTSTDTQYF.

The table lists this clone with a few counts. The CDR3 sequence is CASVGLGQGEYEQYF. The CDR3 DNA follows: TGTGCCAGCGTCGGATTAGGACAGGGGGAGTACGAGCAGTACTTC. This chain connects TRBV27 to TRBJ2-7; 10 bases are a match to TRBD1. This CDR3 has 15 amino acids. Germline loops: CDR1 MNHEY, CDR2 SMNVEV (reference sequence). After removal of 8 bases from V and 4 bases from J, the junction contained 11 bases not matched to a gene.

This clone appeared a single time. V gene TRBV6-5 combines with J gene TRBJ2-3; no reliable D call. Germline CDR1 and CDR2: MNHEY and SVGAGI. The ends were cut back, 4 bases at V and 1 base at J, with 6 bases in the middle. The CDR3 spans 13 residues. CDR3 sequence reads: CASSSLRTDTQYF. Written as DNA, the CDR3 is TGTGCCAGCAGTTCTCTGCGCACAGATACGCAGTATTTT.

This chain connects TRBV27 to TRBJ1-2; TRBD1 matches at 7 bases. CDR3 length: 12 amino acids. V was pared by 4 bases and J by 4 bases, with 0 bases of the junction left unmatched. Per germline, CDR1 MNHEY and CDR2 SMNVEV (reference sequence). CDR3 in DNA: TGTGCCAGCAGTTCAGGGGGCTATGGCTACACCTTC. The encoded protein is CASSSGGYGYTF.

The chain is built from TRBV28 and TRBJ2-7, with D perhaps TRBD2 (5 bases). CDR3 length: 12 amino acids. V lost 4 bases, J lost 3 bases, and 7 bases lay in between. The germline V gene has CDR1 MDHEN and CDR2 SYDVKM. Written as DNA, the CDR3 is TGTGCCAGCAGTTCCGGAGGCTACGAGCAGTACTTC. Translated: CASSSGGYEQYF.

This clone was counted once. The CDR3 reads CASSAYATSGGPLYF. DNA of the CDR3: TGTGCCAGCAGCGCCTACGCGACTAGCGGGGGTCCCTTGTACTTC. This chain uses TRBV7-6 with TRBJ2-7, with 12 bases fitting TRBD2. CDR1 SGHVS and CDR2 FNYEAQ come from the germline V gene. The CDR3 totals 15 residues. Germline trimming cut 5 bases from V and 12 bases from J; bases unmatched to any gene: 14.

The chain combines TRBV5-6 with TRBJ2-2, with no clear D. This CDR3 is built from 13 residues. The V gene's germline CDR1 is SGHDT and CDR2 YYEEEE. Between the trimmed V and J ends, which lost 2 bases and 7 bases, there was a span of 9 bases. CDR3 region: CASSFGRGGELFF. CDR3 nucleotides: TGTGCCAGCAGCTTCGGGCGAGGCGGGGAGCTGTTTTTT.

V is TRBV7-9 and J is TRBJ2-1; the D is unclear. Looked up from germline, CDR1 is SEHNR and CDR2 is FQNEAQ (reference sequence). Trimming removed 3 bases at V and 0 bases at J, with 9 bases between. The CDR3 length is 15 residues. This chain's CDR3 is CASSLVRVSYNEQFF. Written as DNA, the CDR3 is TGTGCCAGCAGCTTGGTTAGGGTCTCCTACAATGAGCAGTTCTTC. Complete variable domain (other parts from reference TRBV7-9 and TRBJ2-1): DTGVSQNPRHKITKRGQNVTFRCDPISEHNRLYWYRQTLGQGPEFLTYFQNEAQLEKSRLLSDRFSAERPKGSFSTLEIQRTEQGDSAMYLCASSLVRVSYNEQFFGPGTRLTVL.

V usage is TRBV13 and J usage is TRBJ2-3; 9 nucleotides match TRBD1. This CDR3 has 15 amino acids. V gave up 5 bases and J gave up 4 bases; unmatched junction bases: 7. In germline, CDR1 is PRHDT, CDR2 FYEKMQ (reference sequence). CDR3 in amino acids: CASSAAGQGSDTQYF. Here the CDR3 DNA reads TGTGCCAGCAGCGCAGCGGGACAGGGTTCAGATACGCAGTATTTT.

The chain combines TRBV28 with TRBJ2-7; TRBD1 matches 7 bases. Germline lookup yields CDR1 MDHEN and CDR2 SYDVKM. The CDR3 covers 13 residues. The ends lost 10 bases at V and 0 bases at J; junction bases unmatched: 6. The CDR3 DNA reads TGTGCCATCTTACAGGGGTCCTCCTACGAGCAGTACTTC. It codes for CAILQGSSYEQYF.

A few counts support this clone. The chain carries TRBV4-1 and TRBJ2-3; D could derive from TRBD1 or TRBD2 (6 bases each). V lost 1 base, J lost 12 bases, and 35 bases lay in between. Germline loops: CDR1 MGHRA, CDR2 YSYEKL. The CDR3 consists of 20 residues. CDR3 in amino acids: CASSQGSMPVAGDFPFNQYF. CDR3 in DNA: TGCGCCAGCAGCCAAGGGTCTATGCCGGTTGCAGGGGACTTCCCATTCAACCAGTATTTT.

V gene TRBV6-5 combines with J gene TRBJ2-3; D is undetermined. The CDR3 extends over 14 amino acids. The germline gives CDR1 MNHEY, CDR2 SVGAGI. V was shortened by 2 bases and J by 0 bases, with 6 bases between the two germline ends. The CDR3: CASSYTDSTDTQYF. The CDR3 DNA is TGTGCCAGCAGTTACACGGACAGCACAGATACGCAGTATTTT.

V usage is TRBV9 and J usage is TRBJ2-3; TRBD2 agrees at 7 bases. V shed 3 bases and J 2 bases; nucleotides not matched to a gene: 9. The CDR3 is made up of 16 amino acids. The germline V gene encodes CDR1 SGDLS and CDR2 YYNGEE. CDR3 loop: CASSAFPGLPTDTQYF. The CDR3 DNA follows: TGTGCCAGCAGCGCGTTTCCGGGACTACCCACAGATACGCAGTATTTT. The entire variable domain, with the rest obtained from reference TRBV9 and TRBJ2-3, is as follows: DSGVTQTPKHLITATGQRVTLRCSPRSGDLSVYWYQQSLDQGLQFLIQYYNGEERAKGNILERFSAQQFPDLHSELNLSSLELGDSALYFCASSAFPGLPTDTQYFGPGTRLTVL.

The rearrangement uses TRBV2 and TRBJ1-5; 10 bases match TRBD1. Germline CDR1 SNHLY, CDR2 FYNNEI. V was pared by 7 bases and J by 1 base, with 10 bases of the junction left unmatched. This CDR3 is built from 17 residues. Here the CDR3 reads CASKGQGISRSNQPQHF. CDR3 nucleotide sequence: TGTGCCAGCAAGGGACAGGGGATTTCGCGGAGCAATCAGCCCCAGCATTTT. Full variable domain (rest looked up from reference TRBV2 and TRBJ1-5): EPEVTQTPSHQVTQMGQEVILRCVPISNHLYFYWYRQILGQKVEFLVSFYNNEISEKSEIFDDQFSVERPDGSNFTLKIRSTKLEDSAMYFCASKGQGISRSNQPQHFGDGTRLSIL.

The V and J genes are TRBV5-5 and TRBJ2-5; 9 bases are shared with TRBD2. Unmatched junction bases numbered 10, after V lost 0 bases and J lost 4 bases. In germline, CDR1 is SGHKS, CDR2 YYEKEE (reference sequence). The CDR3 totals 17 residues. The CDR3 loop is CASSLVGSGGRAETQYF. The CDR3 nucleotides read TGTGCCAGCAGCTTGGTGGGTAGCGGGGGTCGGGCAGAGACCCAGTACTTC.

V and J are TRBV7-2 and TRBJ1-2, with TRBD1 as a possible D gene (5 bases). Germline loops: CDR1 SGHTA, CDR2 FQGNSA. V lost 5 bases and J 8 bases, leaving 15 bases between the germline ends. CDR3 size: 13 residues. The CDR3 DNA is TGTGCCAGCAGCCCGCGGCCCCAGGGCGGCTACACCTTC. It is translated as CASSPRPQGGYTF.

The J gene is TRBJ2-7, the V gene TRBV9, with D perhaps TRBD2 (7 bases). The ends were cut back, 3 bases at V and 2 bases at J, with 18 bases in the middle. The V gene's germline CDR1 is SGDLS and CDR2 YYNGEE. This CDR3 is 16 amino acids long. The CDR3 loop is CASSDLGGPSPYEQYF. CDR3 DNA: TGTGCCAGCAGCGATTTGGGGGGGCCAAGCCCCTACGAGCAGTACTTC.

V is TRBV6-6 and J is TRBJ1-3; 7 nucleotides line up with TRBD1. The germline CDR1 and CDR2 sequences are MNHNY and SVGAGI (reference sequence). V shed 0 bases, J shed 2 bases, and the junction held 1 base outside the gene matches. The CDR3 loop spans 15 amino acids. The DNA for the CDR3 is TGTGCCAGCAGTTACTCGGGGACAGCTGGAAACACCATATATTTT. It codes for CASSYSGTAGNTIYF.

The chain joins TRBV6-5 to TRBJ2-7; D remains ambiguous. Between the trimmed V and J ends, which lost 2 bases and 5 bases, there was a span of 16 bases. This CDR3 is built from 15 residues. Looked up from germline, CDR1 is MNHEY and CDR2 is SVGAGI. CDR3 in amino acids: CASSYALRTGHEQYF. CDR3 in DNA: TGTGCCAGCAGTTACGCCCTGCGGACCGGACACGAGCAGTACTTC.